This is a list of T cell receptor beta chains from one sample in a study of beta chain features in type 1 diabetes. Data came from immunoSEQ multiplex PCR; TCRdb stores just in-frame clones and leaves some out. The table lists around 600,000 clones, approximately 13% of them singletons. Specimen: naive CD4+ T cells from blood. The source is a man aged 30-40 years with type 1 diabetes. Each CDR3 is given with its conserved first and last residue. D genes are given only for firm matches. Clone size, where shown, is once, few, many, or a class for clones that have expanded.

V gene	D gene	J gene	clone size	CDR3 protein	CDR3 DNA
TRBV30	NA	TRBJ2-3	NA	CAWSVGFSNTQYF	TGTGCCTGGAGTGTAGGGTTCTCCAATACGCAGTATTTT
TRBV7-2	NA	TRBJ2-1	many	CASSLGTYEQFF	TGTGCCAGCAGCTTGGGGACCTATGAGCAGTTCTTC
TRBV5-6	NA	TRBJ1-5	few	CASSLRGVSNQPQHF	TGTGCCAGCAGCTTGCGAGGGGTGAGCAATCAGCCCCAGCATTTT
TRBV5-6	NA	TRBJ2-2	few	CASSLTTGTRNTGELFF	TGTGCCAGCAGCCTCACCACCGGGACAAGAAACACCGGGGAGCTGTTTTTT
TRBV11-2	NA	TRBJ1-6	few	CASSLDGTRNSPLHF	TGTGCCAGCAGCTTAGATGGGACTAGGAATTCACCCCTCCACTTT
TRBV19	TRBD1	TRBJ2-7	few	CASSRKGTGFDEQYF	TGTGCCAGTAGTCGTAAAGGGACAGGGTTCGACGAGCAGTACTTC
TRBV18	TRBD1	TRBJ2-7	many	CASSPGTVYYEQYF	TGTGCCAGCTCCCCCGGGACAGTCTACTACGAGCAGTACTTC
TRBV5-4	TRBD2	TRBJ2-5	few	CASSLVVVGTSGETQYF	TGTGCCAGCAGCTTGGTAGTAGTAGGGACTAGCGGAGAGACCCAGTACTTC
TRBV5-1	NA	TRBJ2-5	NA	CASSPMGGRETQYF	TGCGCCAGCAGCCCTATGGGGGGGCGGGAGACCCAGTACTTC
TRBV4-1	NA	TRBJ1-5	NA	CASSQGSYNQPQHF	TGCGCCAGCAGCCAAGGCTCGTATAATCAGCCCCAGCATTTT
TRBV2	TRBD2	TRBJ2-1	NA	CASMSGTSGYNEQFF	TGTGCCAGCATGTCCGGGACTAGCGGATACAATGAGCAGTTCTTC